These T cell receptor beta chains were read from a single sample in a study of memory CD4+ T cells and cytomegalovirus serostatus. TCRdb's table, derived via immunoSEQ multiplex PCR, lists solely in-frame clones and lacks some. The sample has about 67,000 clones, about 78% seen once. What was sequenced was memory CD4+ T cells from blood. All receptors derive from an adult in good health and CMV-seropositive. CDR3s include the opening cysteine and the closing phenylalanine or tryptophan. Each record gives: J gene, clone size, V gene, D gene, CDR3 protein, CDR3 DNA. D genes are given only for firm matches. The size field is filled for only some rows; it gives once, few, many or a size class.

TRBJ2-1,-,TRBV28,-,CASMSGNSYNEQFF,TGTGCCAGCATGTCCGGGAACTCCTACAATGAGCAGTTCTTC
TRBJ2-1,-,TRBV7-2,TRBD2,CASSRRTSGAEEQFF,TGTGCCAGCAGCCGACGGACTAGCGGCGCCGAGGAGCAGTTCTTC
TRBJ1-1,-,TRBV13,TRBD1,CASSSGQLNTEAFF,TGTGCCAGCAGCTCGGGACAGCTGAACACTGAAGCTTTCTTT
TRBJ1-1,few,TRBV6-6,-,CASRGQNTEAFF,TGTGCCAGCAGGGGACAGAACACTGAAGCTTTCTTT
TRBJ2-3,once,TRBV19,-,CASSMRGSGFTDTQYF,TGTGCCAGTAGTATGCGGGGTAGCGGATTTACAGATACGCAGTATTTT
TRBJ1-4,-,TRBV27,-,CASSSSGGWDEKLFF,TGTGCCAGCAGTTCCTCGGGGGGATGGGATGAAAAACTGTTTTTT
TRBJ1-4,once,TRBV7-2,-,CASSLGPANEKLFF,TGTGCCAGCAGCTTAGGCCCAGCTAATGAAAAACTGTTTTTT
TRBJ2-3,-,TRBV5-1,-,CASGEATDTQYF,TGCGCCAGCGGAGAAGCCACAGATACGCAGTATTTT
TRBJ1-1,-,TRBV2,-,CASSLRQGSIEAFF,TGTGCCAGCAGTCTCCGGCAGGGGTCGATCGAAGCTTTCTTT
TRBJ2-3,few,TRBV5-6,-,CASSITLGTTTDTQYF,TGTGCCAGCAGCATCACGCTGGGGACGACCACAGATACGCAGTATTTT
TRBJ2-4,-,TRBV29-1,TRBD2,CSVSGLAGGLAKNIQYF,TGCAGCGTTTCGGGACTAGCGGGAGGGTTAGCCAAAAACATTCAGTACTTC
TRBJ1-1,few,TRBV28,-,CASSSFMNTEAFF,TGTGCCAGCAGCTCCTTTATGAACACTGAAGCTTTCTTT
TRBJ1-1,-,TRBV2,TRBD1,CASTVDRGIAFF,TGTGCCAGCACAGTCGACAGGGGTATTGCTTTCTTT